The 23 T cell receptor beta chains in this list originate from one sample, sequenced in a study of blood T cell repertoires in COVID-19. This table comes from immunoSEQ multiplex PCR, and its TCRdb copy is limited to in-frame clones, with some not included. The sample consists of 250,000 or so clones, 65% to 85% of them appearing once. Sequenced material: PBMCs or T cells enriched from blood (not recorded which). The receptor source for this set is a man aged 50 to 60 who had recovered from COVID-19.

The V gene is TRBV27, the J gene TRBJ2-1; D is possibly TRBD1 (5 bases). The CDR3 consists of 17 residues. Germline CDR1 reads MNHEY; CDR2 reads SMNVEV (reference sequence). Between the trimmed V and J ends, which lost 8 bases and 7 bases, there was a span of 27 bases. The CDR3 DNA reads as TGTGCCAGCTCTTCCACGGAGTGGAGTTCAGGGCGGAATGAGCAGTTCTTC. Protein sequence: CASSSTEWSSGRNEQFF.

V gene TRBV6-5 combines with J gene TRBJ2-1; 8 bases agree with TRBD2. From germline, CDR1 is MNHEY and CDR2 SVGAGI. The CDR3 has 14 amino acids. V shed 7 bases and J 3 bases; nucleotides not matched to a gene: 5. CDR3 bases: TGTGCCAGCAAACCGGGACTAGTCTACAATGAGCAGTTCTTC. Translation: CASKPGLVYNEQFF.

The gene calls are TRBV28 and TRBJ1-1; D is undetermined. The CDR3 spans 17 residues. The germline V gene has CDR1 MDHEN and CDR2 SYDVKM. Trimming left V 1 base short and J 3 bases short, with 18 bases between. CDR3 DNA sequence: TGTGCCAGCAGTTTATTTTTAAGCGGAGGGCGGGACACTGAAGCTTTCTTT. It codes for CASSLFLSGGRDTEAFF.

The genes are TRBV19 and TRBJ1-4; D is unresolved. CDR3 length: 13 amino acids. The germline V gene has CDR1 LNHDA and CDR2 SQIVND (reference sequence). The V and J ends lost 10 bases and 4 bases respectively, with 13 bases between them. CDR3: CATLTPHNEKLFF. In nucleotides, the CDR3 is TGTGCCACCTTGACACCGCATAATGAAAAACTGTTTTTT.

Here the CDR3 DNA reads TGTGCCAGCAGGGGACTAGCGGGAGGGCCGAACACCGGGGAGCTGTTTTTT. It translates to CASRGLAGGPNTGELFF. V gene TRBV6-4 combines with J gene TRBJ2-2; 16 nucleotides agree with TRBD2. Germline CDR1 reads MRHNA; CDR2 reads SNTAGT. J lost 0 bases, V lost 6 bases, and 1 base had no gene match. The CDR3 is 17 residues long.

DNA for the CDR3: TGCGCCAGCAGCCGAGCGGACCCCTCCTACAATGAGCAGTTCTTC. Amino acids: CASSRADPSYNEQFF. The V and J genes are TRBV5-1 and TRBJ2-1; a weak D match, TRBD2 (5 bases). CDR3 size: 15 residues. V was clipped by 4 bases and J by 0 bases, with 11 bases between them. CDR1 SGHRS and CDR2 YFSETQ come from the germline V gene.

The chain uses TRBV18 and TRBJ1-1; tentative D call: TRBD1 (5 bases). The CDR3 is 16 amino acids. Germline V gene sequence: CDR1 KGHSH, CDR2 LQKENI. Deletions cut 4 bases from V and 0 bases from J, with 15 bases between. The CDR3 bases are TGTGCCAGCTCACGGGCTAACAGGCTAATGAACACTGAAGCTTTCTTT. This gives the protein CASSRANRLMNTEAFF.

The CDR3 nucleotides read TGTGCCAGTAGCTCCCCCGGGACAGCGGATGGCTACACCTTC. Protein sequence: CASSSPGTADGYTF. This chain connects TRBV19 to TRBJ1-2; 7 bases fit TRBD1. After removal of 6 bases from V and 6 bases from J, the junction contained 10 bases not matched to a gene. The CDR3 loop spans 14 amino acids. The germline gives CDR1 LNHDA, CDR2 SQIVND (reference sequence).

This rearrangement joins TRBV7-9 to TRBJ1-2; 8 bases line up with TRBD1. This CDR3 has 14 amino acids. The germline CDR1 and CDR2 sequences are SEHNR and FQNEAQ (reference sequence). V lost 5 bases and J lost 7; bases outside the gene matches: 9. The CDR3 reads CASSPSGGTGGYTF. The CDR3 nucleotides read TGTGCCAGCAGCCCCTCTGGGGGGACAGGTGGCTACACCTTC.

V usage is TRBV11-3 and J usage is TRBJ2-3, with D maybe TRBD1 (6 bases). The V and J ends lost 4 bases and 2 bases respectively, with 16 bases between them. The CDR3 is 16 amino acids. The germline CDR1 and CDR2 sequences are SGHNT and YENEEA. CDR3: CASSSTRGSFTDTQYF. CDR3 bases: TGTGCCAGCAGCTCTACTAGGGGGAGCTTCACAGATACGCAGTATTTT.

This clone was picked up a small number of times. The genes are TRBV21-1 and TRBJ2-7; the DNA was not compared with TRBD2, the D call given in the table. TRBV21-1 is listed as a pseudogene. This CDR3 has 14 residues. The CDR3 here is CASTLAGVGYEQYF. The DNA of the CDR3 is TGTGCCAGCACCCTAGCGGGAGTTGGGTACGAGCAGTACTTC.

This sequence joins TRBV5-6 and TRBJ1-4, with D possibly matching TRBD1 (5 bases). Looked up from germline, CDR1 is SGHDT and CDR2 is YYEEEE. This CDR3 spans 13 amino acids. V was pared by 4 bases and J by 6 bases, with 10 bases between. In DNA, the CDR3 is TGTGCCAGCAGCCACGGGGGGGATGAAAAACTGTTTTTT. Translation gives CASSHGGDEKLFF.

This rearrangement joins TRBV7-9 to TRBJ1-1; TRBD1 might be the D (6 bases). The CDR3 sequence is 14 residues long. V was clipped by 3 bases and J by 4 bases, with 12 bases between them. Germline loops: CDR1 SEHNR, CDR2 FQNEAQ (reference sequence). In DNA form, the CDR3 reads TGTGCCAGCAGCTTTAAGGGGGTAGGCACTGAAGCTTTCTTT. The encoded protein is CASSFKGVGTEAFF.

The DNA of the CDR3 is TGTGCCAGCAGCGCCCGGGGGGGAAGGAACACCGGGGAGCTGTTTTTT. Protein product: CASSARGGRNTGELFF. The chain links TRBV9 to TRBJ2-2; 8 nucleotides line up with TRBD2. V shed 3 bases and J 1 base; nucleotides not matched to a gene: 5. The germline V gene encodes CDR1 SGDLS and CDR2 YYNGEE. The CDR3 runs 16 residues.

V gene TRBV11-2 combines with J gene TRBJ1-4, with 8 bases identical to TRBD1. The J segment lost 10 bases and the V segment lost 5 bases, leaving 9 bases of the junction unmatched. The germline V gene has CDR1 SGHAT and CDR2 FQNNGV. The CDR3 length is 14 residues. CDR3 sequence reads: CASSADRGGGKLFF. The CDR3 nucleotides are TGTGCCAGCAGCGCCGACAGGGGAGGGGGAAAACTGTTTTTT.

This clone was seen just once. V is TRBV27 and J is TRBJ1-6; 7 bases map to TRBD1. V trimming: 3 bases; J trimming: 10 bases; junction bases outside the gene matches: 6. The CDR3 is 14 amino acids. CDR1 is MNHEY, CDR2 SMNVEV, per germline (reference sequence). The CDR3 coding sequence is TGTGCCAGCAGTTTCACAGGGGACGGATCACCCCTCCACTTT. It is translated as CASSFTGDGSPLHF.

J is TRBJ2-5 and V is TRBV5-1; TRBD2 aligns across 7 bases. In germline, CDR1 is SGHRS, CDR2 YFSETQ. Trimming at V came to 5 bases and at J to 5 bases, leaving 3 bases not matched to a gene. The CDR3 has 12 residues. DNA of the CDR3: TGCGCCAGCAGGGAGGGAGGGGAGACCCAGTACTTC. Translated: CASREGGETQYF.

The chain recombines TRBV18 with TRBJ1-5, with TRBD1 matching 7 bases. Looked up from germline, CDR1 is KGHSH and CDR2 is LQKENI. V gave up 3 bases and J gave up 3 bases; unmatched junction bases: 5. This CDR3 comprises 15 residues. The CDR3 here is CASSPGTAYNQPQHF. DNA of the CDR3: TGTGCCAGCTCACCGGGGACAGCCTACAATCAGCCCCAGCATTTT.

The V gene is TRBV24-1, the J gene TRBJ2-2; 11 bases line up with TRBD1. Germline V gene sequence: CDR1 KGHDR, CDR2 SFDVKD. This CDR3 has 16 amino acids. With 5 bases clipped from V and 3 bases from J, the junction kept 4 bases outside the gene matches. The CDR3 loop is CATSAWTGGHTGELFF. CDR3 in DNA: TGTGCCACCAGTGCGTGGACAGGGGGCCACACCGGGGAGCTGTTTTTT.

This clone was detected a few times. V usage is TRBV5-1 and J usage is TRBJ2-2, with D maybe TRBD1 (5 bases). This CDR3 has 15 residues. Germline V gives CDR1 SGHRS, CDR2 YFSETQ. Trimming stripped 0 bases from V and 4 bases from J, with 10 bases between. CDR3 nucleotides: TGCGCCAGCAGCTTGGCCGGTAGGGGCACCGGGGAGCTGTTTTTT. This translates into CASSLAGRGTGELFF.

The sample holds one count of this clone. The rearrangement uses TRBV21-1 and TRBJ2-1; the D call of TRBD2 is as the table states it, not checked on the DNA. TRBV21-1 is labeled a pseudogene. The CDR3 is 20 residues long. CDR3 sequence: CASSPPGRLAGGKSRNEQFF. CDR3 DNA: TGTGCCAGCAGCCCCCCTGGGAGACTAGCGGGAGGGAAGAGCAGGAATGAGCAGTTCTTC.

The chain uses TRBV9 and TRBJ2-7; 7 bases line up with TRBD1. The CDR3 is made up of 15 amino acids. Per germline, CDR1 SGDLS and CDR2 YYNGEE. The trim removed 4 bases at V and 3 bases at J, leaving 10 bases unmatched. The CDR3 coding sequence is TGTGCCAGCAGCCCTCGGACAGGATCAGTCTACGAGCAGTACTTC. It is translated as CASSPRTGSVYEQYF.

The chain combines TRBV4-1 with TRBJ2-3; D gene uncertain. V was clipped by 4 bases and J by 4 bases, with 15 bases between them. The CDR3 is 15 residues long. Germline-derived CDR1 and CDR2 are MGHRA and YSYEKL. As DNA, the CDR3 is TGCGCCAGCAGCCCTTCAGGTCTCCCGCCAGATACGCAGTATTTT. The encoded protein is CASSPSGLPPDTQYF.